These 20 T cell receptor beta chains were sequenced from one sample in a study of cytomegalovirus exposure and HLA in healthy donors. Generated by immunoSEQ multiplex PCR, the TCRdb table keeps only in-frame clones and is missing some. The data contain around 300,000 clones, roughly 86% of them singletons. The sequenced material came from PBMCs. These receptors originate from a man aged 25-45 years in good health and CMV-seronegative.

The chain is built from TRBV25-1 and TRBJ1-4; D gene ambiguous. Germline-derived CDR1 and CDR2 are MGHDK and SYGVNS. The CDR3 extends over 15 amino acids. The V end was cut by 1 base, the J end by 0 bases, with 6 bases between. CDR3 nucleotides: TGTGCCAGCAGTGAATCTCTTGCAACTAATGAAAAACTGTTTTTT. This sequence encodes CASSESLATNEKLFF. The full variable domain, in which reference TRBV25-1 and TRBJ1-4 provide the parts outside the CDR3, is EADIYQTPRYLVIGTGKKITLECSQTMGHDKMYWYQQDPGMELHLIHYSYGVNSTEKGDLSSESTVSRIRTEHFPLTLESARPSHTSQYLCASSESLATNEKLFFGSGTQLSVL.

Written as DNA, the CDR3 is TGTGCCAGCAGTGTATCGACAGGGGGCTATAGTTCATCTGTGGCTTTCTTT. Its protein is CASSVSTGGYSSSVAFF. The chain couples TRBV6-1 to TRBJ1-1, with 10 positions matching TRBD1. This CDR3 is built from 17 residues. CDR1 and CDR2 (germline): MNHNS, SASEGT. The V and J ends lost 4 bases and 11 bases, in that order; junction bases with no gene match: 19.

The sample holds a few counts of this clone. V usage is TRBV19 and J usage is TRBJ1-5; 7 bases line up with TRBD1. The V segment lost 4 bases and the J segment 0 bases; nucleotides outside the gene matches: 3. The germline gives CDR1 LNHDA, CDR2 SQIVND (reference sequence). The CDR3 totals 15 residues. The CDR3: CASSSWDSSNQPQHF. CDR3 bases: TGTGCCAGTAGTAGCTGGGACAGTAGCAATCAGCCCCAGCATTTT.

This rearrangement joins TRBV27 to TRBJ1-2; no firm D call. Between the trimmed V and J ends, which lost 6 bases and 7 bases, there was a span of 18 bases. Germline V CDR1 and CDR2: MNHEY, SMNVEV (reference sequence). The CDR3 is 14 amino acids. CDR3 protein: CASSRGAQLPGYTF. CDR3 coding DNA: TGTGCCAGCAGCCGAGGTGCCCAATTGCCTGGCTACACCTTC.

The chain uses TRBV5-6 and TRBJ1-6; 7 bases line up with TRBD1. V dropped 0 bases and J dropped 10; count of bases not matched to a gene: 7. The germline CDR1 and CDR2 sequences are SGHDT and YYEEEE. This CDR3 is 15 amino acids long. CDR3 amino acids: CASSLGMTGHSPLHF. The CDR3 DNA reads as TGTGCCAGCAGCTTGGGGATGACAGGGCACTCACCCCTCCACTTT.

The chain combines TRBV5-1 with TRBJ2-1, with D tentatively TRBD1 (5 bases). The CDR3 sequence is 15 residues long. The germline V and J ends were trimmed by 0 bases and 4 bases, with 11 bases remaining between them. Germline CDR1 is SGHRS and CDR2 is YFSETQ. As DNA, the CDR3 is TGCGCCAGCAGCTTGGAATGGGGCGGTTACAATGAGCAGTTCTTC. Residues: CASSLEWGGYNEQFF.

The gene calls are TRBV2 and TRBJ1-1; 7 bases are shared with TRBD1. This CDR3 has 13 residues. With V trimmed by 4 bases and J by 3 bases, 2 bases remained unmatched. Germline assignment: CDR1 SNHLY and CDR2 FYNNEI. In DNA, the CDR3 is TGTGCCAGCAGTGGACAGGGTTACACTGAAGCTTTCTTT. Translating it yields CASSGQGYTEAFF.

The CDR3 coding sequence is TGTGCCTGGGCCCCCCAGGGCGCGGGAACACTAACAACTAATGAAAAACTGTTTTTT. It specifies CAWAPQGAGTLTTNEKLFF. The chain employs TRBV30 and TRBJ1-4; maybe TRBD1 (5 bases). V was clipped by 5 bases and J by 0 bases, with 25 bases between them. Germline V gene sequence: CDR1 GTSNPN, CDR2 SVGIG (reference sequence). CDR3 size: 19 residues.

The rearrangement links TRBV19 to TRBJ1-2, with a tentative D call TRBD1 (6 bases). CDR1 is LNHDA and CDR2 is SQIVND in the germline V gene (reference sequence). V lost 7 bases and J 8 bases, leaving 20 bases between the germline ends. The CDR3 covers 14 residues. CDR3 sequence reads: CASTTGMEALGYTF. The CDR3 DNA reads TGTGCCAGTACCACAGGGATGGAGGCGCTAGGCTACACCTTC.

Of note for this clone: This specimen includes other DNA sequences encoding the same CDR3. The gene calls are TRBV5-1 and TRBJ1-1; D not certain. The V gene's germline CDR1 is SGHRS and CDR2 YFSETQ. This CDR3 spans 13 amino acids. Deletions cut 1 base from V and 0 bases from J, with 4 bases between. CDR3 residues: CASSLSVNTEAFF. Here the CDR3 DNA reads TGCGCCAGCAGCTTGTCAGTGAACACTGAAGCTTTCTTT.

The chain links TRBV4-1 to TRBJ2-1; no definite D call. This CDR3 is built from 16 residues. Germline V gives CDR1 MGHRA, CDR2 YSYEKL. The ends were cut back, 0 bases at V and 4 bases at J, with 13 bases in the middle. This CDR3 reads CASSQEAHPIYNEQFF. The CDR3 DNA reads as TGCGCCAGCAGCCAAGAAGCTCATCCAATATACAATGAGCAGTTCTTC.

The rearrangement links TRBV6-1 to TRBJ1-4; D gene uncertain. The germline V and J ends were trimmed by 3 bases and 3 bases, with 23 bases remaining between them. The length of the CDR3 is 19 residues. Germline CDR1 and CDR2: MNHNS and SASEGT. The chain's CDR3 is CASSDHGVGFRPPNEKLFF. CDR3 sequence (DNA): TGTGCCAGCAGTGACCACGGAGTCGGGTTTCGGCCCCCTAATGAAAAACTGTTTTTT.

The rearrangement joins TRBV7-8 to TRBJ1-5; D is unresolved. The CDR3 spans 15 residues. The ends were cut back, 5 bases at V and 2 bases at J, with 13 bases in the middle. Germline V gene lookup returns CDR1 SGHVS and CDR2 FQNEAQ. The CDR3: CASSPWSSGNQPQHF. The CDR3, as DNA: TGTGCCAGCAGCCCGTGGTCGAGCGGCAATCAGCCCCAGCATTTT. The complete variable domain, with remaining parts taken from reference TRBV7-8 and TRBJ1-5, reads GAGVSQSPRYKVAKRGQDVALRCDPISGHVSLFWYQQALGQGPEFLTYFQNEAQLDKSGLPSDRFFAERPEGSVSTLKIQRTQQEDSAVYLCASSPWSSGNQPQHFGDGTRLSIL.

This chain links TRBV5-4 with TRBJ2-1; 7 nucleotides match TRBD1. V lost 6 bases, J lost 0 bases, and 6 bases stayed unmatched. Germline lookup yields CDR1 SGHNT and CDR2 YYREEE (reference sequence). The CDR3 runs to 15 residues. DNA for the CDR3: TGTGCCAGCACGTCGGGACAGAGCTCCTACAATGAGCAGTTCTTC. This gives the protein CASTSGQSSYNEQFF.

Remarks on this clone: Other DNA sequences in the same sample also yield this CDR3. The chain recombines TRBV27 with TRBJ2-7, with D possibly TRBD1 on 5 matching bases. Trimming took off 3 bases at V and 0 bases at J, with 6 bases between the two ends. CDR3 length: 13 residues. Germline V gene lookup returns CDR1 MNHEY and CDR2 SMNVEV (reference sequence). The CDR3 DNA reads TGTGCCAGCAGTTTGACAGCCTCCTACGAGCAGTACTTC. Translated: CASSLTASYEQYF.

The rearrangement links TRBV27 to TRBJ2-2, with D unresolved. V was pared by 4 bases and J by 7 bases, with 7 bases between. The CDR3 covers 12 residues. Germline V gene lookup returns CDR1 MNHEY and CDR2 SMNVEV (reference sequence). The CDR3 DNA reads TGTGCCAGCAGTTCGTTTTTCGGGGAGCTGTTTTTT. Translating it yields CASSSFFGELFF.

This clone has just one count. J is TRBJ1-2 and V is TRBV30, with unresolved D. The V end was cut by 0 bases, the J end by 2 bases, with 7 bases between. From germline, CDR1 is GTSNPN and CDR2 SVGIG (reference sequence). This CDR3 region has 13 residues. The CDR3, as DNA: TGTGCCTGGAGTGTTCAGGTGAACTATGGCTACACCTTC. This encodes CAWSVQVNYGYTF. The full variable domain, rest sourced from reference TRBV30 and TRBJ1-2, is SQTIHQWPATLVQPVGSPLSLECTVEGTSNPNLYWYRQAAGRGLQLLFYSVGIGQISSEVPQNLSASRPQDRQFILSSKKLLLSDSGFYLCAWSVQVNYGYTFGSGTRLTVV.

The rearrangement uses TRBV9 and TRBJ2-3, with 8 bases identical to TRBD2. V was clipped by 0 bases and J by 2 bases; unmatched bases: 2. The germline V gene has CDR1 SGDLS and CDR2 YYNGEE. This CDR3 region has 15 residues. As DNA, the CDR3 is TGTGCCAGCAGCGTAGGCGGGGGGATCACAGATACGCAGTATTTT. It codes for CASSVGGGITDTQYF.

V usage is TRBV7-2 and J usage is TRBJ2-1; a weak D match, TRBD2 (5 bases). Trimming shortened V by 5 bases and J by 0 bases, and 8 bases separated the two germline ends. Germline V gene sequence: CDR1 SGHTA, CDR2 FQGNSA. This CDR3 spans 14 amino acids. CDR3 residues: CASSPAVSYNEQFF. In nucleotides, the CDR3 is TGTGCCAGCAGCCCAGCGGTCTCCTACAATGAGCAGTTCTTC.

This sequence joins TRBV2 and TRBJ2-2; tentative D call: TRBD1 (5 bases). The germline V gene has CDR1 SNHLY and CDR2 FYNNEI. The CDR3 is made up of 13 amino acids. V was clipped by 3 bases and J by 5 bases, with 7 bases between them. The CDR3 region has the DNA TGTGCCAGCAGTGAGACAGTTACCGGGGAGCTGTTTTTT. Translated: CASSETVTGELFF.